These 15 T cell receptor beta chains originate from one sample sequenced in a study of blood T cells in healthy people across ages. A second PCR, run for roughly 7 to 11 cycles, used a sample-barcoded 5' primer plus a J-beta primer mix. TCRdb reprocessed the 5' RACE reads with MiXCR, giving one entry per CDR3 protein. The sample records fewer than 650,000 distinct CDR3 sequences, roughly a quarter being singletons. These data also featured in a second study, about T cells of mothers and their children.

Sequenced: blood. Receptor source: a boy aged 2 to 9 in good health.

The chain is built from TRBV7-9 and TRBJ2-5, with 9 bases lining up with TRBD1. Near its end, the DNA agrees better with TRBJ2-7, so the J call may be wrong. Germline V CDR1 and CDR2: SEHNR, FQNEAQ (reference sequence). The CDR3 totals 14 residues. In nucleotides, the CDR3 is TGTGCCAGCAGCGGAGGGACAGGGTTCGACGAGCAGTACTTC. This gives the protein CASSGGTGFDEQYF.

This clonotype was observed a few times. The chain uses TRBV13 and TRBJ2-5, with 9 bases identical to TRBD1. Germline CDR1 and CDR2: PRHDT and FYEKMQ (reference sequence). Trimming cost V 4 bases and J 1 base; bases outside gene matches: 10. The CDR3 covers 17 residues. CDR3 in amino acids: CASSSVPGQGTQETQYF. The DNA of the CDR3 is TGTGCCAGCAGCTCCGTCCCGGGACAGGGCACCCAAGAGACCCAGTACTTC.

CDR3 nucleotides: TGTGCCAGCAGTTACTCGGCTAGCAGGTACAATGAGCAGTTCTTC. It yields the protein CASSYSASRYNEQFF. The chain carries TRBV6-6 and TRBJ2-1, with TRBD2 as a possible D gene (5 bases). V gave up 0 bases and J gave up 4 bases, with 10 bases separating them. Germline CDR1 and CDR2: MNHNY and SVGAGI (reference sequence). The CDR3 length is 15 residues.

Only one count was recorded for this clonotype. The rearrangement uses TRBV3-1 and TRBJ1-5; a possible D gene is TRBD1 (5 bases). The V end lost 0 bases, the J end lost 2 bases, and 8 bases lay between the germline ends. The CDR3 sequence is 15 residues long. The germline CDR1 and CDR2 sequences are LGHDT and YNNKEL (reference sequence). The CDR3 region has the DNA TGTGCCAGCAGCCAAGAGGGGGTTCGCAATCAGCCCCAGCATTTT. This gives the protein CASSQEGVRNQPQHF.

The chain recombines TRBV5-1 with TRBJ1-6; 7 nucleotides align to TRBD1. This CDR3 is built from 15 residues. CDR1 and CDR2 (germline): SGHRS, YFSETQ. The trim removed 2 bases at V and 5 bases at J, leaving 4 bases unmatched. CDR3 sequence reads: CASSFGQADNSPLHF. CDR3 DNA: TGCGCCAGCAGCTTCGGACAGGCGGATAATTCACCCCTCCACTTT.

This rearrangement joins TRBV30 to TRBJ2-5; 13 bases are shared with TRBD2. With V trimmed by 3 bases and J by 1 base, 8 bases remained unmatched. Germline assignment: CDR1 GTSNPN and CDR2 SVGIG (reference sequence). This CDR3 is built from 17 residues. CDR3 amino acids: CAWRGLAGPLIQETQYF. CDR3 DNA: TGTGCCTGGAGGGGACTAGCGGGGCCTTTGATCCAAGAGACCCAGTACTTC.

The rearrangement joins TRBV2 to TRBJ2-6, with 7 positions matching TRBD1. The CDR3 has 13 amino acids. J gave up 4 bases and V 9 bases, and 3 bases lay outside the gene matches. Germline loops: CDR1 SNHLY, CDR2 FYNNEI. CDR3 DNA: TGTGCCAGGAGGGGGCAGGGGGCCAACGTCCTGACTTTC. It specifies CARRGQGANVLTF.

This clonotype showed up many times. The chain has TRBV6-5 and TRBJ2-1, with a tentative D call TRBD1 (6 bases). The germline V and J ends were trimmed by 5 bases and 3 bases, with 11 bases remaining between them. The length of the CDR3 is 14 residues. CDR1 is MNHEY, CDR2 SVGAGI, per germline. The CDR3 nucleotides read TGTGCCAGCAGTCCCCAAGGGGGCTACAATGAGCAGTTCTTC. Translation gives CASSPQGGYNEQFF.

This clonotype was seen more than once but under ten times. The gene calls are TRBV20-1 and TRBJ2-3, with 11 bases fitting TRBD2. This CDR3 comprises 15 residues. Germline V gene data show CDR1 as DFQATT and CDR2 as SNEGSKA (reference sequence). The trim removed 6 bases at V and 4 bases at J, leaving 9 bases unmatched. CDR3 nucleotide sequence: TGCAGTGCCCAGACCGGGACTAGCGGTGCAGATACGCAGTATTTT. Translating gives CSAQTGTSGADTQYF.

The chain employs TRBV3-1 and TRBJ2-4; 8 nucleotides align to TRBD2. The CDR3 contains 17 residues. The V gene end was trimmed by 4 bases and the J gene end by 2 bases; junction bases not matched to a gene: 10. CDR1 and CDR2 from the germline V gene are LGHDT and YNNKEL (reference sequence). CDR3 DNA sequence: TGTGCCAGCAGCCGAGACCGGGGGGGGAGTTCCAAAAACATTCAGTACTTC. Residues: CASSRDRGGSSKNIQYF.

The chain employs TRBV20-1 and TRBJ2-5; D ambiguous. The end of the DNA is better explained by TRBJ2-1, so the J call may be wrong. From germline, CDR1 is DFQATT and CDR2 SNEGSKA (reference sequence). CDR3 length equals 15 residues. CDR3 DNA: TGCAGTGCTAGAGAGGGATACCAAAACTACAATGAGCAGTTCTTC. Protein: CSAREGYQNYNEQFF.

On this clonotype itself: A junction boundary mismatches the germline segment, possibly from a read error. The CDR3 DNA follows: TGTGCCAGCAGCGAAACCGTTACCCCCTATGAGCAGTACTTC. Protein sequence: CASSETVTPYEQYF. The chain combines TRBV3-1 with TRBJ2-7, with no clear D. The CDR3 loop spans 14 amino acids. CDR1 is LGHDT, CDR2 YNNKEL, per germline (reference sequence).

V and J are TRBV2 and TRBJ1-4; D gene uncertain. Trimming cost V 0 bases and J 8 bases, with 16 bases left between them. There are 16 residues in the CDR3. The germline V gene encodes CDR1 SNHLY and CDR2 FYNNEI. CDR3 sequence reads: CASSEAGALTGEKLFF. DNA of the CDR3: TGTGCCAGCAGTGAAGCGGGAGCGCTCACCGGGGAAAAACTGTTTTTT.

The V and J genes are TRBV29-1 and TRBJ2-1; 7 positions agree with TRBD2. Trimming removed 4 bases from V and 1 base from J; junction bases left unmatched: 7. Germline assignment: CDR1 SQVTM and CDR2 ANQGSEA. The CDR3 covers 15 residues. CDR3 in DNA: TGCAGCGTTGTGTGGCCTAGCGGTTCCTACAATGAGCAGTTCTTC. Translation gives CSVVWPSGSYNEQFF.

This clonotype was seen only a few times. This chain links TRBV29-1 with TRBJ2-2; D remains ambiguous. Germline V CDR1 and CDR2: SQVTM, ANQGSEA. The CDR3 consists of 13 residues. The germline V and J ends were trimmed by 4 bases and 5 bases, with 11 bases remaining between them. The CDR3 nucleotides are TGCAGCGTTGTCCATCCGGCAACCGGGGAGCTGTTTTTT. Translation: CSVVHPATGELFF.